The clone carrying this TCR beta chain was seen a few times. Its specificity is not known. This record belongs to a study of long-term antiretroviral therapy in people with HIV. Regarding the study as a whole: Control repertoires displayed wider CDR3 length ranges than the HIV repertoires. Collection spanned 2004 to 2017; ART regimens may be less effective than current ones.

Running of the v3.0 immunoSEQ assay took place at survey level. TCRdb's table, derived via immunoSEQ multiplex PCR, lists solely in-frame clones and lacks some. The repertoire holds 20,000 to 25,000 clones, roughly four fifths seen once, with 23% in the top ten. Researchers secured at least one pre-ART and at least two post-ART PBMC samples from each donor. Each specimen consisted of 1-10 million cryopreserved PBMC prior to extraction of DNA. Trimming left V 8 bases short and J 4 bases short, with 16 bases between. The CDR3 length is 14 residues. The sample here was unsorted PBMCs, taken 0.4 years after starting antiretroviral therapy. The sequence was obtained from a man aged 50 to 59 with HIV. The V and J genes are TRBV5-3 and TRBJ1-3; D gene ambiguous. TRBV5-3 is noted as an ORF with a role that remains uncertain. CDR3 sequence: CASQTDPGGNTIYF. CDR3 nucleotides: TGTGCCAGCCAGACCGATCCGGGGGGAAACACCATATATTTT.